This T cell receptor beta chain was retrieved from a study of T cells in Graves' hyperthyroidism and ophthalmopathy. Study outcomes and limitations: A median approximately 6.8 months before onset, the model predicted ophthalmopathy. Among clonotypes expanded in thyroid above 0.001, most were also found in blood.

This clonotype was picked up many times. Its antigen remains unidentified. The CDR3 loop spans 15 amino acids. The V and J ends lost 1 base and 1 base, in that order; junction bases with no gene match: 3. Germline loops: CDR1 SEHNR, CDR2 FQNEAQ (reference sequence). Patients showing uncontrolled infection, other autoimmune disease, pregnancy or lactation were ineligible. The study based diagnoses on clinical symptoms, serum thyroxine and TRAb, thyroid ultrasound and orbital computed tomography. RNA transcripts were the template for amplifying TCR beta CDR3 regions. First-round RT-PCR targeting the TCR CDR3 was performed with the HTBI primer set. TCRdb processed the multiplex PCR reads anew with MiXCR; each CDR3 protein has one entry. The sample consists of hundreds of thousands of distinct CDR3 sequences, about 45% of them appearing once.

The clonotype originates from a woman under 30 with Graves' hyperthyroidism. Sequenced material: peripheral blood or thyroid tissue (not recorded which). The gene calls are TRBV7-9 and TRBJ2-7; 8 positions agree with TRBD2. The CDR3 here is CASSLVSSGSYEQYF. The CDR3 region has the DNA TGTGCCAGCAGCTTAGTTTCTAGCGGGTCCTACGAGCAGTACTTC.